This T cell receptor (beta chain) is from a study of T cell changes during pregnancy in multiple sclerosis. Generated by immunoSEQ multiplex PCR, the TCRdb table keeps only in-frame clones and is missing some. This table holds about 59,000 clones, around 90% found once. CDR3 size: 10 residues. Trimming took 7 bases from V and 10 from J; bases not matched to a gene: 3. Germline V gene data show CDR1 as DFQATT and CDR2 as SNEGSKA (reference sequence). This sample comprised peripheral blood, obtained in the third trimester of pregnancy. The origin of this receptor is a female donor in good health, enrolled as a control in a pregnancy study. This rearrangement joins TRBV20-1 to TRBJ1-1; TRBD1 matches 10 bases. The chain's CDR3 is CSVWTGGAFF. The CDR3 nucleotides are TGCAGTGTTTGGACAGGGGGAGCTTTCTTT.